One and the same sample provided the 23 T cell receptor beta chains below, sequenced in a study of blood T cell repertoires in COVID-19. The repertoire was sequenced with immunoSEQ multiplex PCR; TCRdb's copy has only in-frame clones and lacks some. This sample yields 200,000 to 300,000 clones, of which 92% are seen a single time; approximately 0.8% belongs to the top ten. The sequenced material came from peripheral blood. Every receptor here comes from a man aged 30 to 45 with COVID-19, enrolled during active disease.

Note on this clone: The junction departs from germline at one end; a sequencing error may be responsible. J is TRBJ2-1 and V is TRBV29-1; TRBD2 matches at 13 bases. The length of the CDR3 is 14 residues. Germline V gene sequence: CDR1 SQVTM, CDR2 ANQGSEA. CDR3 DNA: TGCAGCGCTGAACTAGCGGGGGGGTGGAATGAGCAGTTCTTC. Translated, it gives CSAELAGGWNEQFF.

Comment on this clone: Other DNA sequences in this sample translate to the same CDR3. In DNA, the CDR3 is TGTGCCACCAGCAGTAACAGGGATCTCGAGCAGTACTTC. Translation gives CATSSNRDLEQYF. This chain connects TRBV15 to TRBJ2-7; a weak D match, TRBD1 (6 bases). Germline CDR1 and CDR2: LNHNV and YYDKDF (reference sequence). There are 13 residues in the CDR3. V dropped 3 bases and J dropped 6 bases, with 12 bases sitting between them.

This chain uses TRBV3-1 (or the pseudogene TRBV3-2) with TRBJ1-2; 8 bases agree with TRBD1. Trimming at V came to 4 bases and at J to 1 base, leaving 11 bases not matched to a gene. Germline V lookup: CDR1 LGHDT, CDR2 YNNKEL (reference sequence). This CDR3 region has 17 residues. CDR3 region: CASSLTGTGRHNYGYTF. Here the CDR3 DNA reads TGTGCCAGCAGCCTAACCGGGACAGGAAGACATAACTATGGCTACACCTTC.

The V and J genes are TRBV28 and TRBJ1-5; 7 nucleotides agree with TRBD1. In germline, CDR1 is MDHEN, CDR2 SYDVKM. With V trimmed by 6 bases and J by 7 bases, 12 bases remained unmatched. CDR3 length equals 15 residues. This CDR3 is CASRTQRQGKQPQHF. DNA of the CDR3: TGTGCCAGCAGAACTCAGAGACAGGGAAAGCAGCCCCAGCATTTT. Drawing the rest from reference TRBV28 and TRBJ1-5, the complete variable domain is DVKVTQSSRYLVKRTGEKVFLECVQDMDHENMFWYRQDPGLGLRLIYFSYDVKMKEKGDIPEGYSVSREKKERFSLILESASTNQTSMYLCASRTQRQGKQPQHFGDGTRLSIL.

The chain is built from TRBV7-2 and TRBJ2-2; 8 nucleotides align to TRBD1. Germline loops: CDR1 SGHTA, CDR2 FQGNSA. J gave up 8 bases and V 3 bases, and 5 bases lay outside the gene matches. CDR3 length: 14 amino acids. CDR3 in DNA: TGTGCCAGCAGCTTGGACAGGGTGGCTGGGGAGCTGTTTTTT. Translated: CASSLDRVAGELFF.

In this sample, this clone turned up once. The rearrangement joins TRBV27 to TRBJ1-1; no clear D. The V end was cut by 2 bases, the J end by 8 bases, with 12 bases between. Germline CDR1 is MNHEY and CDR2 is SMNVEV (reference sequence). The CDR3 is 13 amino acids. The CDR3 reads CASSLISPPEAFF. CDR3 sequence (DNA): TGTGCCAGCAGTTTAATTAGCCCTCCCGAAGCTTTCTTT.

The chain couples TRBV9 to TRBJ2-3, with D possibly TRBD1 on 6 matching bases. CDR3 size: 15 residues. Trimming shortened V by 4 bases and J by 0 bases, and 12 bases separated the two germline ends. CDR1 is SGDLS and CDR2 is YYNGEE in the germline V gene. CDR3 nucleotides: TGTGCCAGCAGCAATCCCGGGACAAGCACAGATACGCAGTATTTT. This gives the protein CASSNPGTSTDTQYF. Full variable domain (remainder filled in from reference TRBV9 and TRBJ2-3): DSGVTQTPKHLITATGQRVTLRCSPRSGDLSVYWYQQSLDQGLQFLIQYYNGEERAKGNILERFSAQQFPDLHSELNLSSLELGDSALYFCASSNPGTSTDTQYFGPGTRLTVL.

The J gene is TRBJ1-1, the V gene TRBV4-2, with D perhaps matching TRBD1 (5 bases). Trimming cost V 4 bases and J 11 bases, with 14 bases left between them. This CDR3 region has 12 residues. Germline lookup yields CDR1 LGHNA and CDR2 YNFKEQ. CDR3 nucleotides: TGTGCCAGCAGCCTCCCCCCGGGGGGTGCTTTCTTT. Its translation: CASSLPPGGAFF.

The genes are TRBV5-1 and TRBJ2-7; D perhaps matches TRBD1 (5 bases). Germline CDR1 and CDR2: SGHRS and YFSETQ. Trimming left V 0 bases short and J 7 bases short, with 11 bases between. The CDR3 totals 13 residues. CDR3 nucleotides: TGCGCCAGCAGCTTGGAACAGGATAGGGAGCAGTACTTC. Translation gives CASSLEQDREQYF.

V is TRBV30 and J is TRBJ2-3; TRBD2 agrees at 7 bases. This CDR3 is built from 13 residues. Germline assignment: CDR1 GTSNPN and CDR2 SVGIG (reference sequence). V trimming: 3 bases; J trimming: 5 bases; junction bases outside the gene matches: 5. The DNA for the CDR3 is TGTGCCTGGAGCCGGGGCGGGAGAGATACGCAGTATTTT. It codes for CAWSRGGRDTQYF.

This chain links TRBV7-9 with TRBJ1-4; maybe TRBD1 (5 bases). Trimming took off 3 bases at V and 0 bases at J, with 8 bases between the two ends. CDR3 size: 15 residues. Germline CDR1 is SEHNR and CDR2 is FQNEAQ (reference sequence). The DNA for the CDR3 is TGTGCCAGCAGCTTCACAGGACCAACTAATGAAAAACTGTTTTTT. It is translated as CASSFTGPTNEKLFF.

V is TRBV7-9 and J is TRBJ2-1; TRBD2 aligns across 7 bases. The germline CDR1 and CDR2 sequences are SEHNR and FQNEAQ (reference sequence). This CDR3 is built from 14 residues. V lost 5 bases and J lost 5; bases outside the gene matches: 6. The CDR3 DNA reads TGTGCCAGCAGCCCGGACCGGGGGGACAATGAGCAGTTCTTC. Protein product: CASSPDRGDNEQFF.

The V call is TRBV10-2, the J call TRBJ2-2; 14 nucleotides match TRBD2. The CDR3 length is 16 residues. With 10 bases clipped from V and 0 bases from J, the junction kept 4 bases outside the gene matches. Germline V gene sequence: CDR1 WSHSY, CDR2 SAAADI. This CDR3 is CATKTSGGANTGELFF. The CDR3 DNA reads TGCGCCACCAAGACTAGCGGGGGGGCGAACACCGGGGAGCTGTTTTTT.

The V gene is TRBV5-1, the J gene TRBJ1-2, with 8 nucleotides matching TRBD1. V shed 7 bases, J shed 2 bases, and the junction held 10 bases outside the gene matches. The CDR3 runs to 15 residues. Germline V gives CDR1 SGHRS, CDR2 YFSETQ. The CDR3 DNA is TGCGCCAGCTTTTACGGACAGGGAACGAACTATGGCTACACCTTC. Protein product: CASFYGQGTNYGYTF.

To note about this clone: One end of the junction is discordant with germline, which a read error may explain. This chain uses TRBV9 with TRBJ2-7; 9 nucleotides agree with TRBD2. Per the germline V gene, CDR1 is SGDLS and CDR2 is YYNGEE. This CDR3 comprises 16 residues. In nucleotides, the CDR3 is TGTGCCCGCAGCGCTGGTGGGCGGGGGGGTTGGTACGAGCAGTACTTC. Its translation is CARSAGGRGGWYEQYF.

The rearrangement joins TRBV9 to TRBJ1-3, with D uncertain. CDR1 is SGDLS and CDR2 is YYNGEE in the germline V gene. V was trimmed by 0 bases and J by 4 bases, leaving 17 bases between them. This CDR3 has 17 residues. The CDR3 DNA reads as TGTGCCAGCAGCGTAGGCGGTGGCGGGTCTCAAGGAAACACCATATATTTT. This gives the protein CASSVGGGGSQGNTIYF.

V and J are TRBV27 and TRBJ1-1; 12 bases are a match to TRBD1. V lost 6 bases to trimming and J lost 3 bases; unmatched junction nucleotides: 8. The CDR3 totals 16 residues. CDR1 and CDR2 (germline): MNHEY, SMNVEV (reference sequence). The CDR3 protein is CASSLGTGGKDTEAFF. CDR3 DNA sequence: TGTGCCAGCAGCCTAGGGACAGGGGGCAAAGACACTGAAGCTTTCTTT.

This clone showed up just a few times. The genes are TRBV19 and TRBJ2-1; 7 bases align to TRBD1. The CDR3 contains 18 residues. Germline CDR1 reads LNHDA; CDR2 reads SQIVND (reference sequence). Trimming cost V 1 base and J 4 bases; bases outside gene matches: 13. DNA for the CDR3: TGTGCCAGTAGTATAGCCTCCCGTCAGACAGGGCGGTACAATGAGCAGTTCTTC. Translated: CASSIASRQTGRYNEQFF. Complete variable domain (other parts from reference TRBV19 and TRBJ2-1): DGGITQSPKYLFRKEGQNVTLSCEQNLNHDAMYWYRQDPGQGLRLIYYSQIVNDFQKGDIAEGYSVSREKKESFPLTVTSAQKNPTAFYLCASSIASRQTGRYNEQFFGPGTRLTVL.

J is TRBJ2-3 and V is TRBV3-1 (or the pseudogene TRBV3-2); 9 bases match TRBD2. V lost 4 bases to trimming and J lost 3 bases; unmatched junction nucleotides: 14. This CDR3 contains 18 residues. The germline V gene encodes CDR1 LGHDT and CDR2 YNNKEL (reference sequence). Here the CDR3 DNA reads TGTGCCAGCAGCCCCCCTTGGACAGCGGGGGGACAAACAGATACGCAGTATTTT. Protein: CASSPPWTAGGQTDTQYF.

The chain combines TRBV30 with TRBJ2-7; 7 bases are shared with TRBD2. In germline, CDR1 is GTSNPN, CDR2 SVGIG (reference sequence). The V segment lost 3 bases and the J segment 3 bases; nucleotides outside the gene matches: 11. The CDR3 spans 15 residues. The CDR3 DNA follows: TGTGCCTGGAGGGACCGGGACTATCCCCTCTACGAGCAGTACTTC. Translated, it gives CAWRDRDYPLYEQYF.

The rearrangement joins TRBV19 to TRBJ1-1, with TRBD1 identical over 12 bases. Unmatched junction bases numbered 12, after V lost 5 bases and J lost 2 bases. CDR1 is LNHDA and CDR2 is SQIVND in the germline V gene (reference sequence). CDR3 length: 18 residues. CDR3 coding DNA: TGTGCCAGTAGTTTATCGGGACAGGGGGCTAGGGGCAACACTGAAGCTTTCTTT. Protein product: CASSLSGQGARGNTEAFF.

This sequence joins TRBV5-6 and TRBJ1-1; 10 bases are shared with TRBD1. V was clipped by 3 bases and J by 1 base; unmatched bases: 9. From germline, CDR1 is SGHDT and CDR2 YYEEEE. This CDR3 has 17 residues. The CDR3 is CASSSGTGTGENTEAFF. The CDR3 coding sequence is TGTGCCAGCAGCTCGGGGACCGGGACAGGGGAGAACACTGAAGCTTTCTTT.

The chain couples TRBV3-1 (or the pseudogene TRBV3-2) to TRBJ1-2; 9 bases match TRBD1. V gave up 2 bases and J gave up 7 bases; unmatched junction bases: 5. The CDR3 has 14 amino acids. Germline values: CDR1 LGHDT, CDR2 YNNKEL (reference sequence). In DNA form, the CDR3 reads TGTGCCAGCAGCCAACGGGACAGGGAAAGTGGCTACACCTTC. Amino acids: CASSQRDRESGYTF.